This T cell receptor beta chain stems from a study of cytomegalovirus exposure and HLA in healthy donors. Study observations and caveats: Reported results showed that the classifier diagnosed cytomegalovirus status with high specificity and sensitivity. Cytomegalovirus association was assigned to over 150 TCR beta chains.

There are 18 residues in the CDR3. The V gene end was trimmed by 5 bases and the J gene end by 0 bases; junction bases not matched to a gene: 12. Looked up from germline, CDR1 is SGHAT and CDR2 is FQNNGV. The method was immunoSEQ multiplex PCR; TCRdb's version includes in-frame clones alone and lacks a portion of them. Altogether about 150,000 clones are present, about 95% being singletons, with the ten largest covering approximately 2%. Concerning this clone: What it binds is unknown.

V gene TRBV11-2 combines with J gene TRBJ2-5; TRBD2 matches 10 bases. Sample: PBMCs. The TCR was taken from a man younger than 35 in good health and CMV-seropositive. For the CDR3, the DNA is TGTGCCAGCAGCGCTCCGGGACTAGCGTCAAGGTACCAAGAGACCCAGTACTTC. Protein sequence: CASSAPGLASRYQETQYF.